The present entry profiles one T cell receptor beta chain with its context. Its antigen is unidentified. The germline V gene encodes CDR1 SGHAT and CDR2 FQNNGV. This CDR3 has 17 residues. The V end lost 1 base, the J end lost 0 bases, and 15 bases lay between the germline ends. The data were obtained in a study of T cells in narcolepsy. The wider study: Enrolled donors included narcolepsy type 1 or type 2 patients and healthy controls. The study, taken as a whole, reports: In some patient and control memory CD4+ samples, autoreactive clones were absent. Blood of same and different patients, but not healthy controls, reportedly held recurring autoreactive clonotypes. Comparing one patient's CSF and blood CD4+ clonotypes highlighted HCRT- and TRIB2-specific autoreactive clonotypes.

The table came from immunoSEQ multiplex PCR; TCRdb's copy has only in-frame clones and leaves some out. The sample lists tens of thousands of clones, more than 80% occurring once. The chain combines TRBV11-2 with TRBJ1-1; D call uncertain. This TCR was sampled from a human donor with narcolepsy. The sample consisted of CD45RA- memory CD4+ T cells from PBMCs. CDR3 nucleotides: TGTGCCAGCAGCTTAGGCAAGTACAGTGAAATGAACACTGAAGCTTTCTTT. Protein product: CASSLGKYSEMNTEAFF.